These T cell receptor beta chains were read from a single sample in a study of blood T cells in healthy people across ages. TCRdb analysed the 5' RACE reads with MiXCR anew, one entry per CDR3 protein. This table has about 1.1 million distinct CDR3 sequences, less than 45% appearing once. Material for sequencing was blood. The receptors here all came from a man younger than 35 in good health. The CDR3 runs from the conserved cysteine through the conserved F or W. A D gene is named only where the DNA matches it firmly. Clone size is not always given. Where it is, it says once, few, many or a class for expanded clones.

few	TRBV20-1	TRBJ1-1	-	CSARRAPGMDTEAFF	TGCAGTGCTAGACGGGCCCCAGGGATGGACACTGAAGCTTTCTTT
-	TRBV20-1	TRBJ1-1	-	CSASVRNTEAFF	TGCAGTGCTAGTGTCAGGAACACTGAAGCTTTCTTT
-	TRBV2	TRBJ2-7	-	CASSIPREGATGGQTSYEQYF	TGTGCCAGCAGTATCCCAAGGGAAGGTGCGACAGGAGGCCAGACCTCCTACGAGCAGTACTTC
few	TRBV4-1	TRBJ2-3	TRBD2	CASSWPGTSTADTQYF	TGCGCCAGCAGCTGGCCCGGGACTAGCACTGCAGATACGCAGTATTTT
-	TRBV12-5	TRBJ2-7	-	CASGLVWGSRADEQYF	TGTGCTAGTGGTTTGGTATGGGGGAGTAGGGCTGACGAGCAGTACTTC
few	TRBV3-1	TRBJ1-2	-	CASSQTTVTNGYTF	TGTGCCAGCAGCCAAACGACCGTGACTAATGGCTACACCTTC
-	TRBV7-2	TRBJ2-1	-	CASSFVDTDNEQLF	TGTGCCAGCAGCTTTGTCGACACTGACAATGAGCAGTTATTC
-	TRBV20-1	TRBJ1-4	-	CSAQGFGYEKLFF	TGCAGTGCCCAGGGATTCGGTTATGAAAAACTGTTTTTT
few	TRBV7-9	TRBJ2-1	TRBD2	CASSFAGVNNEQFF	TGTGCCAGCAGCTTCGCGGGAGTGAACAATGAGCAGTTCTTC
few	TRBV7-9	TRBJ2-5	-	CASSLVQTLQETQYF	TGTGCCAGCAGCTTAGTGCAGACCCTACAAGAGACCCAGTACTTC
-	TRBV7-8	TRBJ2-3	-	CASSLSVGGDGADTQYF	TGTGCCAGCAGCTTGAGTGTTGGAGGGGACGGTGCAGATACGCAGTATTTT
few	TRBV28	TRBJ2-2	-	CASSGRTGELFF	TGTGCCAGCAGCGGACGGACCGGGGAGCTGTTTTTT
few	TRBV7-8	TRBJ2-3	-	CASSQGLPGLTTDTQYF	TGTGCCAGCAGCCAAGGGCTACCGGGACTCACCACAGATACGCAGTATTTT
-	TRBV4-3	TRBJ2-6	TRBD2	CAAGRANGANVLTF	TGCGCCGCCGGGAGGGCGAATGGGGCCAACGTCCTGACTTTC
-	TRBV20-1	TRBJ2-1	TRBD2	CSATWDYHNEQFF	TGCAGTGCTACCTGGGACTACCACAATGAGCAGTTCTTC
few	TRBV7-2	TRBJ1-2	-	CASSPRTEYLLNYGYTF	TGTGCCAGCAGCCCACGGACAGAATACCTTCTTAACTATGGCTACACCTTC